Below are 10 T cell receptor beta chains sequenced from a single sample in a study of blood T cell repertoires in COVID-19. Assay: immunoSEQ multiplex PCR; the TCRdb copy retains only in-frame clones and omits some. This table holds about 360,000 clones, more than 65% found once. Sequencing was carried out using peripheral blood. Receptors originate from a human donor with acute or convalescent COVID-19. The donor label of this sample is uncertain.

The chain recombines TRBV14 with TRBJ1-2; D gene ambiguous. This CDR3 has 14 amino acids. V was clipped by 1 base and J by 4 bases, with 10 bases between them. Per the germline V gene, CDR1 is SGHDN and CDR2 is FVKESK. The DNA for the CDR3 is TGTGCCAGCAGCCAAGCAAGGAGTCCCTATGGCTACACCTTC. Protein product: CASSQARSPYGYTF.

The chain employs TRBV6-5 and TRBJ1-3; 9 bases agree with TRBD1. V trimming: 7 bases; J trimming: 0 bases; junction bases outside the gene matches: 4. This CDR3 is 15 amino acids long. Germline CDR1 reads MNHEY; CDR2 reads SVGAGI. The DNA for the CDR3 is TGTGCCAGCACACAACAGGGGGCCTCTGGAAACACCATATATTTT. This sequence encodes CASTQQGASGNTIYF.

This chain joins TRBV6-5 and TRBJ2-5; TRBD1 matches at 7 bases. The trim removed 6 bases at V and 2 bases at J, leaving 9 bases unmatched. The germline CDR1 and CDR2 sequences are MNHEY and SVGAGI. The length of the CDR3 is 15 residues. Written as DNA, the CDR3 is TGTGCCAGCAGAGCCGAAAGGGGGCTTCAAGAGACCCAGTACTTC. As protein: CASRAERGLQETQYF.

Details on this clone: In the same sample, other DNA sequences code for this CDR3. The chain joins TRBV18 to TRBJ1-2; no definite D call. With 2 bases removed from V and 2 bases from J, the gap between germline ends came to 9 bases. The germline CDR1 and CDR2 sequences are KGHSH and LQKENI. This CDR3 contains 14 residues. The chain's CDR3 is CASSPGGGNYGYTF. CDR3 nucleotide sequence: TGTGCCAGCTCACCAGGCGGCGGGAACTATGGCTACACCTTC.

The genes are TRBV14 and TRBJ2-5, with a weak D call TRBD1 (6 bases). The germline gives CDR1 SGHDN, CDR2 FVKESK. The CDR3 covers 13 residues. V was pared by 5 bases and J by 7 bases, with 14 bases between. The CDR3 reads CASSGQSRGTQYF. CDR3 nucleotides: TGTGCCAGCAGCGGACAGTCAAGAGGGACCCAGTACTTC.

This chain uses TRBV19 with TRBJ1-4, with 9 positions matching TRBD1. Trimming removed 10 bases from V and 7 bases from J; junction bases left unmatched: 10. CDR1 is LNHDA, CDR2 SQIVND, per germline (reference sequence). This CDR3 comprises 14 residues. The CDR3 bases are TGTGCCACCTTGGACAGGGGAAGAGGTGAAAAACTGTTTTTT. Protein sequence: CATLDRGRGEKLFF. The variable domain in full, completed from reference TRBV19 and TRBJ1-4, reads DGGITQSPKYLFRKEGQNVTLSCEQNLNHDAMYWYRQDPGQGLRLIYYSQIVNDFQKGDIAEGYSVSREKKESFPLTVTSAQKNPTAFYLCATLDRGRGEKLFFGSGTQLSVL.

This chain joins TRBV28 and TRBJ1-3; D is perhaps TRBD1 (6 bases). Trimming removed 5 bases from V and 10 bases from J, with 15 bases in between. The CDR3 extends over 13 amino acids. In germline, CDR1 is MDHEN, CDR2 SYDVKM. The CDR3 loop is CASSRQVPRTIYF. CDR3 sequence (DNA): TGTGCCAGCAGTAGACAGGTTCCTAGGACCATATATTTT.

The rearrangement joins TRBV7-9 to TRBJ2-5; D is possibly TRBD2 (6 bases). Trimming pared 2 bases from V and 2 bases from J, leaving 12 bases between. CDR1 is SEHNR, CDR2 FQNEAQ, per germline (reference sequence). This CDR3 comprises 15 residues. The CDR3, as DNA: TGTGCCAGCAGCTTAAACTCCCGGGAGCAAGAGACCCAGTACTTC. It is translated as CASSLNSREQETQYF.

This clone is a singleton in its sample. The chain employs TRBV14 and TRBJ1-3; no firm D call. Germline assignment: CDR1 SGHDN and CDR2 FVKESK. Between the trimmed V and J ends, which lost 1 base and 0 bases, there was a span of 10 bases. This CDR3 comprises 16 residues. The CDR3: CASSQGAEFSGNTIYF. The CDR3 DNA is TGTGCCAGCAGCCAAGGCGCGGAATTCTCTGGAAACACCATATATTTT.

There are a few counts of this clone. The rearrangement joins TRBV7-9 to TRBJ2-1; 8 nucleotides agree with TRBD2. The CDR3 is 14 amino acids. V was pared by 1 base and J by 10 bases, with 6 bases of the junction left unmatched. From germline, CDR1 is SEHNR and CDR2 FQNEAQ (reference sequence). This chain's CDR3 is CASSLVGRAGEQFF. In DNA, the CDR3 is TGTGCCAGCAGCTTAGTCGGGAGGGCCGGGGAGCAGTTCTTC. The whole variable domain, filled in from reference TRBV7-9 and TRBJ2-1, reads DTGVSQNPRHKITKRGQNVTFRCDPISEHNRLYWYRQTLGQGPEFLTYFQNEAQLEKSRLLSDRFSAERPKGSFSTLEIQRTEQGDSAMYLCASSLVGRAGEQFFGPGTRLTVL.